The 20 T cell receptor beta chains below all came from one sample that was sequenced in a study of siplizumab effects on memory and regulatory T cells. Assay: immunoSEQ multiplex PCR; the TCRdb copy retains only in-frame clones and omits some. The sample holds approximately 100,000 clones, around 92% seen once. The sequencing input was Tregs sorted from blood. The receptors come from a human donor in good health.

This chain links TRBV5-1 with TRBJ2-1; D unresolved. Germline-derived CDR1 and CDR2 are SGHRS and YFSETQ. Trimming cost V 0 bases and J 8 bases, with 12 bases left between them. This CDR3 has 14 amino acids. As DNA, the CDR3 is TGCGCCAGCAGCTTGGCCGCTAGTTTCGATGAGCAGTTCTTC. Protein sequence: CASSLAASFDEQFF.

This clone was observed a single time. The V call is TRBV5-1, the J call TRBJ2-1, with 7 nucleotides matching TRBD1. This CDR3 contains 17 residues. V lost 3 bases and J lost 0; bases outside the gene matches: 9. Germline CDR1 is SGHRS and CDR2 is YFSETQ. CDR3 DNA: TGCGCCAGCAGCTCAGACCGGGGACAGAGCTCCTACAATGAGCAGTTCTTC. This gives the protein CASSSDRGQSSYNEQFF. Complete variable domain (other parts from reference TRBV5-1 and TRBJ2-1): KAGVTQTPRYLIKTRGQQVTLSCSPISGHRSVSWYQQTPGQGLQFLFEYFSETQRNKGNFPGRFSGRQFSNSRSEMNVSTLELGDSALYLCASSSDRGQSSYNEQFFGPGTRLTVL.

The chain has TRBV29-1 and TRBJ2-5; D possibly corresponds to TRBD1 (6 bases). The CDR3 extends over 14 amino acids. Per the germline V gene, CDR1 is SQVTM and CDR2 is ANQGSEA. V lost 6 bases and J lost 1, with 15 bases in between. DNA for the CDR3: TGCAGCGTCGCAACACAGGGATTCCAAGAGACCCAGTACTTC. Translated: CSVATQGFQETQYF.

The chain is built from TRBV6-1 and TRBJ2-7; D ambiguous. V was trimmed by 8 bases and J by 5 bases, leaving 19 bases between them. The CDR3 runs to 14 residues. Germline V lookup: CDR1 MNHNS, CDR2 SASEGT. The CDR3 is CASLGWASSNEQYF. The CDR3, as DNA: TGTGCCAGCCTAGGGTGGGCCTCTTCTAACGAGCAGTACTTC.

This CDR3 reads CASRDRGQSTDTQYF. The DNA of the CDR3 is TGTGCCAGCAGAGACAGGGGCCAAAGCACAGATACGCAGTATTTT. This rearrangement joins TRBV2 to TRBJ2-3; TRBD1 matches at 8 bases. The CDR3 extends over 15 amino acids. J was trimmed by 0 bases and V by 6 bases; bases with no gene match: 5. CDR1 and CDR2 from the germline V gene are SNHLY and FYNNEI.

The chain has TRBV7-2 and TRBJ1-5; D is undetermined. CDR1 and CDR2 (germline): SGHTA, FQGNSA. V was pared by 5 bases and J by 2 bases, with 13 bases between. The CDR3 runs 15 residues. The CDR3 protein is CASSMTGIGNQPQHF. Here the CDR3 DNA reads TGTGCCAGCAGCATGACCGGGATTGGCAATCAGCCCCAGCATTTT.

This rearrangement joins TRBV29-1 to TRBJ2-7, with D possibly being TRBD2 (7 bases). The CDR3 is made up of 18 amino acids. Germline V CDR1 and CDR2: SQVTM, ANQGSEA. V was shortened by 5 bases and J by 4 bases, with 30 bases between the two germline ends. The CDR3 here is CSVWRGGGTSGIAYEQYF. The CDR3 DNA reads TGCAGCGTTTGGCGGGGAGGGGGTACAAGCGGGATCGCGTACGAGCAGTACTTC.

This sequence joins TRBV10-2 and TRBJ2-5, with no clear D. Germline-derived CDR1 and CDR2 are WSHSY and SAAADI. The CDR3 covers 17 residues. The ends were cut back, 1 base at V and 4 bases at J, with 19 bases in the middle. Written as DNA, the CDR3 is TGCGCCAGCAGTGAGTTCCTCGCCAATCTAGGTGGAGAGACCCAGTACTTC. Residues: CASSEFLANLGGETQYF.

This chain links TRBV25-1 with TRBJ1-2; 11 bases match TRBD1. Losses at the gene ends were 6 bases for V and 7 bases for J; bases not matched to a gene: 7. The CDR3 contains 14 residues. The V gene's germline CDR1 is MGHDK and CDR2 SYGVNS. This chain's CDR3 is CASSLGQGAGGYTF. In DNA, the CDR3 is TGTGCCAGCAGCCTCGGACAGGGGGCCGGTGGCTACACCTTC.

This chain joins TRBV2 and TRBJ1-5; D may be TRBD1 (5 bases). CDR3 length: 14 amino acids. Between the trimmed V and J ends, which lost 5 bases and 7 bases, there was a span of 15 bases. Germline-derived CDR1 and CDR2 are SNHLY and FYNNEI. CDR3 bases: TGTGCCAGCAGTCTTGGAGATCAGGGCCAGCCCCAGCATTTT. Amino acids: CASSLGDQGQPQHF.

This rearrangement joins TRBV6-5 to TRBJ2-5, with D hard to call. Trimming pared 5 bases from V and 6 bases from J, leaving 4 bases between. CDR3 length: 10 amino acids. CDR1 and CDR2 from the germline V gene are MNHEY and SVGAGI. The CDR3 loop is CASSEQTQYF. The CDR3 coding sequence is TGTGCCAGCAGTGAACAGACCCAGTACTTC.

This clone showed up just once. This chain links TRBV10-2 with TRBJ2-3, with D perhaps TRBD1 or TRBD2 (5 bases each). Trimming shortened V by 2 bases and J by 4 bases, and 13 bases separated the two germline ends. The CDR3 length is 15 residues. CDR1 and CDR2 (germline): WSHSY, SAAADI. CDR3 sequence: CASSEMGEWSDTQYF. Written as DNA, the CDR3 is TGCGCCAGCAGTGAGATGGGGGAATGGTCAGATACGCAGTATTTT.

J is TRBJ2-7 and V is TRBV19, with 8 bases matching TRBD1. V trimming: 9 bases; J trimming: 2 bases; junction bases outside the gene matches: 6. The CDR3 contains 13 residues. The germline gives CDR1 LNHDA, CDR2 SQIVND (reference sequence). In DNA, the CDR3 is TGTGCCAGCGGACCGACAGGGGCCTACGAGCAGTACTTC. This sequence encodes CASGPTGAYEQYF.

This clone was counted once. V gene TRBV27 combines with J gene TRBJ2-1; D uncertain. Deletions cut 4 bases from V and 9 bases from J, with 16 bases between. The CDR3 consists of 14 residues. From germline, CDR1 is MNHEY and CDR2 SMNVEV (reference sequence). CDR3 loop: CASSSNAATAEQFF. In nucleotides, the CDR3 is TGTGCCAGCAGTTCGAATGCTGCCACGGCTGAGCAGTTCTTC.

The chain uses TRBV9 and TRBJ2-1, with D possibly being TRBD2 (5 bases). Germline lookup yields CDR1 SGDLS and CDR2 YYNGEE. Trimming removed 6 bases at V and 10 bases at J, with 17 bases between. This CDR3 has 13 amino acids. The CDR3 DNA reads TGTGCCAGCAACATAGTGGGGTCGGGAGAGCAGTTCTTC. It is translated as CASNIVGSGEQFF.

CDR3 DNA sequence: TGTGCCAGCAGCAAAGATCAGCCCCAGCATTTT. Translated, it gives CASSKDQPQHF. The rearrangement joins TRBV5-6 to TRBJ1-5; D gene unclear. Deletions cut 4 bases from V and 5 bases from J, with 4 bases between. Germline assignment: CDR1 SGHDT and CDR2 YYEEEE. This CDR3 comprises 11 residues. Full variable domain (missing parts from reference TRBV5-6 and TRBJ1-5): DAGVTQSPTHLIKTRGQQVTLRCSPKSGHDTVSWYQQALGQGPQFIFQYYEEEERQRGNFPDRFSGHQFPNYSSELNVNALLLGDSALYLCASSKDQPQHFGDGTRLSIL.

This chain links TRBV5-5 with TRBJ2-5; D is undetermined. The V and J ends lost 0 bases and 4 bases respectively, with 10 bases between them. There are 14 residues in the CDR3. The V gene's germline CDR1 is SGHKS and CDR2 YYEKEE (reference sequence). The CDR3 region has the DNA TGTGCCAGCAGCTTGGCCCCACGGATAGAGACCCAGTACTTC. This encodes CASSLAPRIETQYF.

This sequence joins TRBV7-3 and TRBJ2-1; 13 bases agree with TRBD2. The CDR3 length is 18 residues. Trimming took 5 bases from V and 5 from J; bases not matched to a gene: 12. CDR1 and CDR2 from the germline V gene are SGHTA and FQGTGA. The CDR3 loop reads CASSLLTSGRPLDNEQFF. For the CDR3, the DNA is TGTGCCAGCAGCCTACTGACTAGCGGGAGGCCGCTCGACAATGAGCAGTTCTTC.

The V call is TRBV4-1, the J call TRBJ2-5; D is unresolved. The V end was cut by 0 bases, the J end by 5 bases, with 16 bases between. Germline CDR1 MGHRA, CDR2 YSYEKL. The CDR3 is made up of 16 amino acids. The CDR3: CASSQDLGSSFETQYF. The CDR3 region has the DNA TGCGCCAGCAGCCAAGATTTAGGCTCGAGCTTTGAGACCCAGTACTTC.

The CDR3 loop reads CASRRLLLDGELFF. The DNA of the CDR3 is TGTGCCAGCAGGAGACTCTTATTGGATGGGGAGCTGTTTTTT. The chain carries TRBV6-1 and TRBJ2-2; D ambiguous. CDR3 length: 14 amino acids. Trimming left V 6 bases short and J 8 bases short, with 16 bases between. Germline values: CDR1 MNHNS, CDR2 SASEGT.